This TCR beta chain appears in the sequencing data of a study of blood T cell repertoires in COVID-19. Turning to the study itself: COVID-19 samples collected from the United States, Italy and Spain covered acute and convalescent phases. PBMCs, B-cell-depleted T cells, or T cells provided the cDNA or gDNA that made up the material.

Per the original methods: Reference gene primer amplification yielded estimated nucleated cell counts. Using immunoSEQ multiplex PCR, the repertoire was profiled, and TCRdb retains in-frame clones only, with some absent. The V and J calls and the clone size are those of that table, but D and trimming were determined from the DNA. The data show about 86,000 clones, around four fifths seen once. This CDR3 has 13 residues. V shed 1 base and J shed 0 bases, with 4 bases lying between them. The V call is TRBV12-3 or TRBV12-4, the J call TRBJ2-7; D unclear. The material sequenced was peripheral blood. This clonotype was obtained from a man in his 70s with acute or convalescent COVID-19. CDR3 DNA sequence: TGTGCCAGCAGTTTAGGGAGCTCCTACGAGCAGTACTTC. This sequence encodes CASSLGSSYEQYF.